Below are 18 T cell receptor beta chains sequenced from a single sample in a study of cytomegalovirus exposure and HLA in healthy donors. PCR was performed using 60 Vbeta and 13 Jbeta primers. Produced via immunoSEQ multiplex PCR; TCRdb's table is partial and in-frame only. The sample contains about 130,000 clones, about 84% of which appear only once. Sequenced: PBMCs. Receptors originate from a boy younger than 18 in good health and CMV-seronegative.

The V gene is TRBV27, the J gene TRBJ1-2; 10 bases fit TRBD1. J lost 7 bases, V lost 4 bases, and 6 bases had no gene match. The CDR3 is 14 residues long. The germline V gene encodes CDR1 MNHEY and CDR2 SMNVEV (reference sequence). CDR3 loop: CASSYRQGAFGYTF. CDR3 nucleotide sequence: TGTGCCAGCAGTTACCGACAGGGGGCGTTTGGCTACACCTTC.

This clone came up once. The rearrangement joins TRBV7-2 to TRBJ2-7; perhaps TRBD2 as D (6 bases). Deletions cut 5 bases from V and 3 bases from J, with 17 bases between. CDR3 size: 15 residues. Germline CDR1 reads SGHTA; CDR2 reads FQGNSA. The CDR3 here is CASSRFSASDYEQYF. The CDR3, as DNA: TGTGCCAGCAGCCGCTTTTCGGCTAGCGACTACGAGCAGTACTTC.

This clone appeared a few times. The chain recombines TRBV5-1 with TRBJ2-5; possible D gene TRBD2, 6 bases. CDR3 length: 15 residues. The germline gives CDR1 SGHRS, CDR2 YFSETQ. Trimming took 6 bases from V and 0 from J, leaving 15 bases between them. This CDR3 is CASTRASAYQETQYF. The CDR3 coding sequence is TGCGCCAGCACAAGAGCTAGCGCGTACCAAGAGACCCAGTACTTC.

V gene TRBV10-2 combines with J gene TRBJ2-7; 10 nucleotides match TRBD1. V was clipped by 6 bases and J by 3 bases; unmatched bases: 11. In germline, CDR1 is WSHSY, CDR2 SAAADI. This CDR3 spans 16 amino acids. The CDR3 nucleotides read TGCGCCAGCAGGGACAGGGGGACCCGTTTGAGCTACGAGCAGTACTTC. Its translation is CASRDRGTRLSYEQYF.

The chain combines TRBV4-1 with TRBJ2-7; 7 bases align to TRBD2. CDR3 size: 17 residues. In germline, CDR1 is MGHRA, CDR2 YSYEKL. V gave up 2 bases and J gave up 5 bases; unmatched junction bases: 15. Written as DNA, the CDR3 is TGCGCCAGCAGCCAAATCCCCGGTGTGGCGGGAGACCACGAGCAGTACTTC. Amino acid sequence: CASSQIPGVAGDHEQYF.

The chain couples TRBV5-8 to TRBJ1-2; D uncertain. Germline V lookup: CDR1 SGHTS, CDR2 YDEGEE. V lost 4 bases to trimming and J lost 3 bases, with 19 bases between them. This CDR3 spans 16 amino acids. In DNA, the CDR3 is TGTGCCAGCAGCGAGACGGGATTGCTGGTCGACTATGGCTACACCTTC. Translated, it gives CASSETGLLVDYGYTF.

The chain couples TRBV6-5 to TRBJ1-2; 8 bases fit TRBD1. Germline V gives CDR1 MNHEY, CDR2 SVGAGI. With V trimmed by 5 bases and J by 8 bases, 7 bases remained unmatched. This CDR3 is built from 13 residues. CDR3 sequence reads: CASSPDRAGGYTF. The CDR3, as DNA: TGTGCCAGCAGTCCGGACAGGGCGGGCGGCTACACCTTC.

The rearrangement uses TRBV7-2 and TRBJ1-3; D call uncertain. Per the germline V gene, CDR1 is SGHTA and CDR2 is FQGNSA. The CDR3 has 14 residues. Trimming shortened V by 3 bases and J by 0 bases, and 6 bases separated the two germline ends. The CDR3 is CASSFGGSGNTIYF. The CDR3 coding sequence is TGTGCCAGCAGCTTCGGCGGCTCTGGAAACACCATATATTTT.

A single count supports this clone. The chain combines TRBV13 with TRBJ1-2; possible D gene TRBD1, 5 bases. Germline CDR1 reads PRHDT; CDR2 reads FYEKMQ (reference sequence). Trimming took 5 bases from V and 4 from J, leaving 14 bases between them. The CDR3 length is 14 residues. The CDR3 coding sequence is TGTGCCAGCAGCCCAGACCAGGGAACCTATGGCTACACCTTC. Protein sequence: CASSPDQGTYGYTF.

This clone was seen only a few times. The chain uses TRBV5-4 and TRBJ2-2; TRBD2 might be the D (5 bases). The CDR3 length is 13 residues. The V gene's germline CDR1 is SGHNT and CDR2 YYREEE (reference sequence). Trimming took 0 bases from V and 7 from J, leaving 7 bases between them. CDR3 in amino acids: CASSLAGFGELFF. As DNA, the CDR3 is TGTGCCAGCAGCTTGGCGGGGTTCGGGGAGCTGTTTTTT.

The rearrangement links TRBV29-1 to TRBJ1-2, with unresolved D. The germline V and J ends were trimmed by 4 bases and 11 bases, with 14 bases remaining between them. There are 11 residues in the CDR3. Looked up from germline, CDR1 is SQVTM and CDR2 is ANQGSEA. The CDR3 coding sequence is TGCAGCGTTGCAAACAGTCGGTGGTACACCTTC. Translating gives CSVANSRWYTF.

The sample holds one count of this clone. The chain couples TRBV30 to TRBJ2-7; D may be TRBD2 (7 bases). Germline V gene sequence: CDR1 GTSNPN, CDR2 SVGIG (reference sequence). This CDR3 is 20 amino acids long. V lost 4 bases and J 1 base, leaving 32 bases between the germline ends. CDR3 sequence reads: CAWTGTTLLSGGTLSYEQYF. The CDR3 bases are TGTGCCTGGACCGGGACAACCCTCTTATCCGGGGGGACCCTTTCCTACGAGCAGTACTTC.

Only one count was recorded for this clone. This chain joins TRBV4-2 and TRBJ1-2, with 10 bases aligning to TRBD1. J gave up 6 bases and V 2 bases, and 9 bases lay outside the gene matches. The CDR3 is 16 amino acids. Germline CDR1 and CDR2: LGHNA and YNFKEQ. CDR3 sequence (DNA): TGTGCCAGCAGCCAATACCGGGACAGGGGTACAGATGGCTACACCTTC. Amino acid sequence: CASSQYRDRGTDGYTF.

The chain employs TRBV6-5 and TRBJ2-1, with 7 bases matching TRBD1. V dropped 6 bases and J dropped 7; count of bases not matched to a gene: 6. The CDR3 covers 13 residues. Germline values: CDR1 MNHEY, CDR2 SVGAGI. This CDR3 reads CASRPTGVNEQFF. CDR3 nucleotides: TGTGCCAGCAGGCCCACAGGGGTGAATGAGCAGTTCTTC.

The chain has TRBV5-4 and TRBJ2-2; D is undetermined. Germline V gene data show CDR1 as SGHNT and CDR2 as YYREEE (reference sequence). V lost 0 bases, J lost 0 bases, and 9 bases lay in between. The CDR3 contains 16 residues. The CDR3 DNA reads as TGTGCCAGCAGCTTGGATGGCCAGGCGAACACCGGGGAGCTGTTTTTT. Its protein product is CASSLDGQANTGELFF.

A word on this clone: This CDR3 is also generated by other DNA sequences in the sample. CDR3 nucleotide sequence: TGTGCCAGCAGCCTAGCGGATACGCAGTATTTT. It translates to CASSLADTQYF. J is TRBJ2-3 and V is TRBV6-5, with D tentatively TRBD2 (6 bases). Trimming pared 6 bases from V and 6 bases from J, leaving 7 bases between. This CDR3 is 11 amino acids long. Looked up from germline, CDR1 is MNHEY and CDR2 is SVGAGI.

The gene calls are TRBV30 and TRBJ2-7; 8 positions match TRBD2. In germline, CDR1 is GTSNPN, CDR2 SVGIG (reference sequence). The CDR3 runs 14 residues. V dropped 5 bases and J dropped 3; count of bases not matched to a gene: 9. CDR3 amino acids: CAWHLGSGNYEQYF. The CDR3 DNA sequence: TGTGCCTGGCATCTTGGTAGCGGGAACTACGAGCAGTACTTC.

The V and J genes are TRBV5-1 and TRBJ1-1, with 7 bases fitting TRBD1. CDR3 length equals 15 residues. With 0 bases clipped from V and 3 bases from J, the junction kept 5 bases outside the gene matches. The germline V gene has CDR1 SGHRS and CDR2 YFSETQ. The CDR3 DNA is TGCGCCAGCAGCTTGGTAGGGGGCAGGGACACTGAAGCTTTCTTT. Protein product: CASSLVGGRDTEAFF.